What follows are 14 T cell receptor beta chains derived from one specimen sequenced in a study of T cell repertoires in cytomegalovirus infection. From the reads, TCRdb called clonotypes with MiXCR, one entry per CDR3 protein. This table has more than 650,000 distinct CDR3 sequences, about 40% appearing once. The sequenced material came from PBMCs. The receptors were gathered from a human donor in good health (CMV status not recorded). Some clones in this sample may be carry-over from other donors' samples.

The rearrangement uses TRBV11-2 and TRBJ2-7, with D possibly being TRBD2 (6 bases). Per the germline V gene, CDR1 is SGHAT and CDR2 is FQNNGV. The CDR3 spans 16 residues. With 5 bases removed from V and 3 bases from J, the gap between germline ends came to 20 bases. The CDR3 protein is CASSRLRGTGVYEQYF. The CDR3 DNA follows: TGTGCCAGCAGCCGATTGCGGGGCACGGGGGTCTACGAGCAGTACTTC.

This clonotype has a single count. The rearrangement links TRBV3-1 to TRBJ2-7; 8 positions agree with TRBD2. CDR1 is LGHDT, CDR2 YNNKEL, per germline (reference sequence). V shed 2 bases and J 4 bases; nucleotides not matched to a gene: 13. The length of the CDR3 is 17 residues. The CDR3 loop is CASSQSGTRLMNYEQYF. In DNA form, the CDR3 reads TGTGCCAGCAGCCAATCCGGGACTAGACTTATGAATTACGAGCAGTACTTC.

This clonotype was seen a few times. V usage is TRBV30 and J usage is TRBJ1-1; D gene unclear. The germline V gene has CDR1 GTSNPN and CDR2 SVGIG (reference sequence). The CDR3 contains 12 residues. The V end lost 4 bases, the J end lost 5 bases, and 11 bases lay between the germline ends. The CDR3 region has the DNA TGTGCCTGGACTCGGGATCTAACTGAAGCTTTCTTT. It codes for CAWTRDLTEAFF.

This chain links TRBV7-9 with TRBJ1-1; D is possibly TRBD1 (6 bases). The CDR3 loop spans 14 amino acids. The ends were cut back, 5 bases at V and 4 bases at J, with 14 bases in the middle. Per the germline V gene, CDR1 is SEHNR and CDR2 is FQNEAQ (reference sequence). In nucleotides, the CDR3 is TGTGCCAGCAGCACAGACGGGGGCTTCACTGAAGCTTTCTTT. This gives the protein CASSTDGGFTEAFF.

This clonotype was observed a single time. This chain uses TRBV2 with TRBJ2-6; 9 bases align to TRBD1. V trimming: 3 bases; J trimming: 0 bases; junction bases outside the gene matches: 6. Germline CDR1 is SNHLY and CDR2 is FYNNEI. This CDR3 spans 18 amino acids. For the CDR3, the DNA is TGTGCCAGCAGTGAGACCGGGACAGGGCCCTCTGGGGCCAACGTCCTGACTTTC. Amino acids: CASSETGTGPSGANVLTF.

This clonotype was counted a single time. A read error is likely, as this CDR3 ends without the conserved phenylalanine or tryptophan. The CDR3 DNA reads TGTGCCACCAGTGATTCGATCCGGACAGCCCCTATCTACAATGAGCAGTTCTTA. Protein sequence: CATSDSIRTAPIYNEQFL. This chain connects TRBV24-1 to TRBJ2-1, with D tentatively TRBD1 (6 bases). The germline CDR1 and CDR2 sequences are KGHDR and SFDVKD. The CDR3 runs 18 residues. V shed 2 bases and J shed 3 bases, with 19 bases lying between them.

The chain carries TRBV12-3 or TRBV12-4 and TRBJ2-7; TRBD1 agrees at 7 bases. The CDR3 extends over 14 amino acids. With V trimmed by 6 bases and J by 3 bases, 8 bases remained unmatched. The chain's CDR3 is CASSTQGVFYEQYF. In DNA form, the CDR3 reads TGTGCCAGCAGCACCCAGGGGGTATTCTACGAGCAGTACTTC.

The V call is TRBV19, the J call TRBJ1-5; weak D call: TRBD1 (6 bases). This CDR3 has 17 residues. Germline CDR1 and CDR2: LNHDA and SQIVND (reference sequence). Between the trimmed V and J ends, which lost 5 bases and 0 bases, there was a span of 17 bases. This CDR3 is CASSRGQKAYSNQPQHF. In DNA, the CDR3 is TGTGCCAGTAGTCGTGGACAGAAGGCTTATAGCAATCAGCCCCAGCATTTT.

In its sample, this clonotype was seen a few times. The rearrangement joins TRBV7-8 to TRBJ2-2, with TRBD2 as a possible D gene (6 bases). Between the trimmed V and J ends, which lost 1 base and 6 bases, there was a span of 15 bases. There are 16 residues in the CDR3. Per germline, CDR1 SGHVS and CDR2 FQNEAQ. The CDR3 loop reads CASSLVSGVLAGELFF. In DNA form, the CDR3 reads TGTGCCAGCAGCTTAGTTAGCGGAGTTCTCGCCGGGGAGCTGTTTTTT.

This clonotype was counted a few times. J is TRBJ1-3 and V is TRBV27; TRBD1 agrees at 9 bases. The V gene's germline CDR1 is MNHEY and CDR2 SMNVEV (reference sequence). Losses at the gene ends were 4 bases for V and 2 bases for J; bases not matched to a gene: 6. CDR3 size: 16 residues. DNA of the CDR3: TGTGCCAGCAGTTACTCCAGGACAGGGGCTGGAAACACCATATATTTT. It codes for CASSYSRTGAGNTIYF.

The V and J genes are TRBV12-5 and TRBJ1-1; D remains unclear. This CDR3 region has 13 residues. In germline, CDR1 is LGHNT, CDR2 FRNRAP. V lost 6 bases and J lost 6, with 14 bases in between. CDR3 sequence reads: CASGGGFRAEAFF. For the CDR3, the DNA is TGTGCTAGTGGAGGAGGGTTTAGAGCTGAAGCTTTCTTT.

The chain uses TRBV6-5 and TRBJ1-5; 7 nucleotides agree with TRBD1. Looked up from germline, CDR1 is MNHEY and CDR2 is SVGAGI. Losses at the gene ends were 0 bases for V and 5 bases for J; bases not matched to a gene: 4. The CDR3 contains 15 residues. CDR3: CASSYSNRGYQPQHF. The CDR3 region has the DNA TGTGCCAGCAGTTACTCGAACAGGGGTTATCAGCCCCAGCATTTT.

The chain carries TRBV7-9 and TRBJ1-2, with TRBD1 identical over 7 bases. The germline CDR1 and CDR2 sequences are SEHNR and FQNEAQ (reference sequence). The junction had 10 bases not matched to a gene; V was cut back by 5 bases and J by 4 bases. The CDR3 extends over 15 amino acids. In DNA, the CDR3 is TGTGCCAGCAGCCCGTGGGACAGTAAATCCTATGGCTACACCTTC. Its protein product is CASSPWDSKSYGYTF.

This chain uses TRBV4-1 with TRBJ2-3; D is ambiguous. V lost 4 bases, J lost 1 base, and 12 bases lay in between. The germline CDR1 and CDR2 sequences are MGHRA and YSYEKL. The CDR3 sequence is 15 residues long. Here the CDR3 reads CASSPPWSGTDTQYF. In DNA form, the CDR3 reads TGCGCCAGCAGCCCCCCATGGAGCGGCACAGATACGCAGTATTTT.